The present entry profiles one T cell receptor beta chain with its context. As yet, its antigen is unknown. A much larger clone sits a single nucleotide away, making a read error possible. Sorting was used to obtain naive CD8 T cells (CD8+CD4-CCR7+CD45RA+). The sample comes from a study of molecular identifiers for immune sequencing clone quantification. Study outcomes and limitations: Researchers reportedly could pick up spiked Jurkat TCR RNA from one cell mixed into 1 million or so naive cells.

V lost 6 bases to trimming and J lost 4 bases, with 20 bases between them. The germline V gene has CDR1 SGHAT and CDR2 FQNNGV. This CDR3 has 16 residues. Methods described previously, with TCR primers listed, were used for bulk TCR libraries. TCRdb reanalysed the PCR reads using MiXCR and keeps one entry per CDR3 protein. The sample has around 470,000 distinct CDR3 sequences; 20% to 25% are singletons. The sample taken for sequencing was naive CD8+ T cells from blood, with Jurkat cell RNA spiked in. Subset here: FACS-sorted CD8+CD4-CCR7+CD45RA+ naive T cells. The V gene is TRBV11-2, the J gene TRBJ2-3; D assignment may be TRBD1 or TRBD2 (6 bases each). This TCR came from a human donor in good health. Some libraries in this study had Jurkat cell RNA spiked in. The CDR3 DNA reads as TGTGCCAGCAGAACTCCGGGGGCAGGGTCCGCAGATACGCAGTATTTT. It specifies CASRTPGAGSADTQYF.